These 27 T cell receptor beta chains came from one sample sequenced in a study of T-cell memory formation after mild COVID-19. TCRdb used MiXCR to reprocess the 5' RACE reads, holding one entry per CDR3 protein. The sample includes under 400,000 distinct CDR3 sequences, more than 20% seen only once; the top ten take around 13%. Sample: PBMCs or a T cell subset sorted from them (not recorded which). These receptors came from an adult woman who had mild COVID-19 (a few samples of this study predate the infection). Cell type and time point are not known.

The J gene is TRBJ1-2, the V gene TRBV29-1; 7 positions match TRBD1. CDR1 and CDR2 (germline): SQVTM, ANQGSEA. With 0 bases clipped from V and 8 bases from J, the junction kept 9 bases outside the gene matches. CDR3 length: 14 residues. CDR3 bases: TGCAGCGTTGAAGATCGGAGACAGGGACGGGGCTACACCTTC. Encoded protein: CSVEDRRQGRGYTF.

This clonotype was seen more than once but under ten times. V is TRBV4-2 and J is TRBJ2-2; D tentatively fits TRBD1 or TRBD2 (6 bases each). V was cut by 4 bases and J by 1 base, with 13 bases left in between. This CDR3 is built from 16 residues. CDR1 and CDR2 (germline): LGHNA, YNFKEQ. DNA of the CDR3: TGTGCCAGCAGCCCCTACGGGGGCCAGAACACCGGGGAGCTGTTTTTT. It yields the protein CASSPYGGQNTGELFF.

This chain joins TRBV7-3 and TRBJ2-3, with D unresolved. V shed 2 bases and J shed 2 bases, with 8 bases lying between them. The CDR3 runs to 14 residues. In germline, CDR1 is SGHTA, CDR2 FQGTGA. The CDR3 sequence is CASSLGAFTDTQYF. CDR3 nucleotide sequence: TGTGCCAGCAGCTTAGGAGCCTTCACAGATACGCAGTATTTT. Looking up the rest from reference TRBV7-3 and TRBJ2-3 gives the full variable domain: GAGVSQTPSNKVTEKGKYVELRCDPISGHTALYWYRQSLGQGPEFLIYFQGTGAADDSGLPNDRFFAVRPEGSVSTLKIQRTERGDSAVYLCASSLGAFTDTQYFGPGTRLTVL.

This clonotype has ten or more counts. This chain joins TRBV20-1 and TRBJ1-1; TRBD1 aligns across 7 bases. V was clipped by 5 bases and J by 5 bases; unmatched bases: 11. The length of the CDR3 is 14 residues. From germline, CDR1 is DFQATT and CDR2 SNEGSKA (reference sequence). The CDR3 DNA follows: TGCAGTGCTGGGCGCCCTGACAGGGAAACTGAAGCTTTCTTT. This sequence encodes CSAGRPDRETEAFF.

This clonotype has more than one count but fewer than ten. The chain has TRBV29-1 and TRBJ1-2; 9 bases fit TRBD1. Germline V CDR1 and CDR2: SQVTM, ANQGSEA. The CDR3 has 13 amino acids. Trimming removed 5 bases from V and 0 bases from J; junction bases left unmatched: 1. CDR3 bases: TGCAGCGTTCGGGACAGGGCTAACTATGGCTACACCTTC. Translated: CSVRDRANYGYTF.

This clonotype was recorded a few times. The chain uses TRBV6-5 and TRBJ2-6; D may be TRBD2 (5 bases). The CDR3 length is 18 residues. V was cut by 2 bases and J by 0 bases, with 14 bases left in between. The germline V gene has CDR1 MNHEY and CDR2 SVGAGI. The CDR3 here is CASSYGGLESSGANVLTF. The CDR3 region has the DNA TGTGCCAGCAGTTACGGTGGACTGGAGAGCTCTGGGGCCAACGTCCTGACTTTC.

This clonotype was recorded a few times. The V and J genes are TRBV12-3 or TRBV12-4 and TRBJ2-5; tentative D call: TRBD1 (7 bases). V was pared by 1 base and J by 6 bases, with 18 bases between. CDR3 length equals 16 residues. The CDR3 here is CASSLVEGASRKTQYF. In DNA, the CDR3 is TGTGCCAGCAGTTTAGTGGAGGGGGCGAGTAGGAAGACCCAGTACTTC.

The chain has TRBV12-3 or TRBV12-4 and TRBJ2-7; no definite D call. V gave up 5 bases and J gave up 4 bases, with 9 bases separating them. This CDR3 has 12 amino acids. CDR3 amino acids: CASSPEFYEQYF. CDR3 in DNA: TGTGCCAGCAGTCCTGAGTTTTACGAGCAGTACTTC.

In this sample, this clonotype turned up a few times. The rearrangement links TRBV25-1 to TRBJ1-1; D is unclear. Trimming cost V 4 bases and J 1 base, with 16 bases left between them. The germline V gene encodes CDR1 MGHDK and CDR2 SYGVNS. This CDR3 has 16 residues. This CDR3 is CASSAGGEAGNTEAFF. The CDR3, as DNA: TGTGCCAGCAGTGCTGGTGGGGAGGCTGGGAACACTGAAGCTTTCTTT. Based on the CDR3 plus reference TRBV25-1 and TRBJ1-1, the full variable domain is EADIYQTPRYLVIGTGKKITLECSQTMGHDKMYWYQQDPGMELHLIHYSYGVNSTEKGDLSSESTVSRIRTEHFPLTLESARPSHTSQYLCASSAGGEAGNTEAFFGQGTRLTVV.

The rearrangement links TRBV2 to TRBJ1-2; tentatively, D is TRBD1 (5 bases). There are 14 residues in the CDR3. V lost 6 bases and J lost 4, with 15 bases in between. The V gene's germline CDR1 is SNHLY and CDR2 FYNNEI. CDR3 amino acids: CASSDSVLIYGYTF. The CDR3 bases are TGTGCCAGCAGCGACAGTGTGCTCATCTATGGCTACACCTTC.

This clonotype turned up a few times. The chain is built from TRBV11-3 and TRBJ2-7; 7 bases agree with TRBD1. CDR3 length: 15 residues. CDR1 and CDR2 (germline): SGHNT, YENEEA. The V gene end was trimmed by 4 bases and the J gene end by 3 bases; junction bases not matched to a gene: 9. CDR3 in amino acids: CASSSPGTANYEQYF. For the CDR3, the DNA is TGTGCCAGCAGCTCCCCCGGGACAGCGAACTACGAGCAGTACTTC.

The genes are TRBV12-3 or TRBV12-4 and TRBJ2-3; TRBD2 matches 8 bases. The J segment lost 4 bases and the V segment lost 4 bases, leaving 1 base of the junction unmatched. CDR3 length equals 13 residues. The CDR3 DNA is TGTGCCAGCAGTTGGCGGGGGGCAGATACGCAGTATTTT. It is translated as CASSWRGADTQYF.

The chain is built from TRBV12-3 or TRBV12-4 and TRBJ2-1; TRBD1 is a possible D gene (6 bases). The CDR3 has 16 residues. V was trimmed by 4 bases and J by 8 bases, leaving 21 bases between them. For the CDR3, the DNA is TGTGCCAGCAGTTCGAGGTTGGCAGGGGCCCGGGATGAGCAGTTCTTC. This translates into CASSSRLAGARDEQFF.

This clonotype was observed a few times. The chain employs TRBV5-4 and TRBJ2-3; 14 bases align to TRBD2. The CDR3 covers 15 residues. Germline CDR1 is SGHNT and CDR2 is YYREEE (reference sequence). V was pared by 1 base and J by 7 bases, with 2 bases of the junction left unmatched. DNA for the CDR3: TGTGCCAGCAGCTTGAGGACTAGCGGGGGGCATACGCAGTATTTT. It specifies CASSLRTSGGHTQYF.

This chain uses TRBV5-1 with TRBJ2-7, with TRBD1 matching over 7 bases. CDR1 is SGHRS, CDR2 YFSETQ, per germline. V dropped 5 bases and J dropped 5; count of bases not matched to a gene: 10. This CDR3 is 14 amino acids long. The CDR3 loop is CASSWQGETNEQYF. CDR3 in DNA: TGCGCCAGCAGTTGGCAGGGGGAGACCAACGAGCAGTACTTC. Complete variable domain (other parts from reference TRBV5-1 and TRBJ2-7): KAGVTQTPRYLIKTRGQQVTLSCSPISGHRSVSWYQQTPGQGLQFLFEYFSETQRNKGNFPGRFSGRQFSNSRSEMNVSTLELGDSALYLCASSWQGETNEQYFGPGTRLTVT.

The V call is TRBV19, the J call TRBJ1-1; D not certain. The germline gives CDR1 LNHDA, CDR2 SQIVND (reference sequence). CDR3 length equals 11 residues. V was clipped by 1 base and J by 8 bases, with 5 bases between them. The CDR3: CASSIGIEAFF. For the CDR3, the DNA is TGTGCCAGTAGTATAGGAATAGAAGCTTTCTTT. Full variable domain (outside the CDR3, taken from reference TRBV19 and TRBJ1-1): DGGITQSPKYLFRKEGQNVTLSCEQNLNHDAMYWYRQDPGQGLRLIYYSQIVNDFQKGDIAEGYSVSREKKESFPLTVTSAQKNPTAFYLCASSIGIEAFFGQGTRLTVV.

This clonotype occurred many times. CDR3 loop: CASSQEIRAWGPGELFF. CDR3 DNA sequence: TGCGCCAGCAGCCAAGAAATTCGGGCATGGGGCCCCGGGGAGCTGTTTTTT. This chain joins TRBV4-3 and TRBJ2-2, with D tentatively TRBD1 (5 bases). V was pared by 0 bases and J by 6 bases, with 17 bases between. Germline CDR1 LGHNA, CDR2 YSLEER. The CDR3 runs 17 residues.

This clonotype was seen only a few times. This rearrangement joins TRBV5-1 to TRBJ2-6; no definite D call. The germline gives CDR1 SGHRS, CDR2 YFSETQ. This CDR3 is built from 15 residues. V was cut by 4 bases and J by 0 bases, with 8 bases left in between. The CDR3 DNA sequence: TGCGCCAGCAGCCTGCCCACCTCTGGGGCCAACGTCCTGACTTTC. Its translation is CASSLPTSGANVLTF.

The CDR3 here is CASSQERTGTGARDEAFF. CDR3 DNA: TGCGCCAGCAGCCAAGAACGGACCGGGACAGGGGCGAGGGATGAAGCTTTCTTT. The V call is TRBV4-3, the J call TRBJ1-1, with TRBD1 matching 10 bases. V shed 0 bases, J shed 7 bases, and the junction held 14 bases outside the gene matches. Germline V gene lookup returns CDR1 LGHNA and CDR2 YSLEER. The CDR3 runs to 18 residues.

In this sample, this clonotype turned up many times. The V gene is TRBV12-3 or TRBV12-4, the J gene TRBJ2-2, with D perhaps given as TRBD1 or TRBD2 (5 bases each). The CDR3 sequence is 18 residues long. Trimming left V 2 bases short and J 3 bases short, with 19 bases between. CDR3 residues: CASSLIMWGPTDTGELFF. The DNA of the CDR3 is TGTGCCAGCAGTTTAATTATGTGGGGACCGACGGACACCGGGGAGCTGTTTTTT.

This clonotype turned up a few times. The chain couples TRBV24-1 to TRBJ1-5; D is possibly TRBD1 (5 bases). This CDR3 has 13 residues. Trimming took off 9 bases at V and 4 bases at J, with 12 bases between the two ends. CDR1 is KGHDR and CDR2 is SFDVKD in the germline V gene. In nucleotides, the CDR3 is TGTGCCACCCAGGGTGGATGGAATCAGCCCCAGCATTTT. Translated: CATQGGWNQPQHF.

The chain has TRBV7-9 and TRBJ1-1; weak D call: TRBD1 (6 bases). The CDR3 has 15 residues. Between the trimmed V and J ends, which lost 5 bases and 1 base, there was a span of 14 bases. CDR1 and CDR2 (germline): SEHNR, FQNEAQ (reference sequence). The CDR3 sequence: CASSPRETGNTEAFF. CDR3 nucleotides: TGTGCCAGCAGCCCCAGAGAGACAGGGAACACTGAAGCTTTCTTT.

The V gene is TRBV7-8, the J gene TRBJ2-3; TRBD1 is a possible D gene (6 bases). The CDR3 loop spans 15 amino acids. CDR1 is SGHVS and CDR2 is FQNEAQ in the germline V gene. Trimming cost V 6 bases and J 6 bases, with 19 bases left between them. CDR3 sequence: CASSFYPRGTDTQYF. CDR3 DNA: TGTGCCAGCAGTTTCTATCCCAGGGGAACGGATACGCAGTATTTT.

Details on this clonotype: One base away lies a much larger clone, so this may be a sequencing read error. CDR3 coding DNA: TGTGCCACCAGTGAGGTCCGGGACAGGGCCCATGAGCAGTTCTTC. Translation: CATSEVRDRAHEQFF. The V gene is TRBV24-1, the J gene TRBJ2-1; 9 nucleotides line up with TRBD1. Germline assignment: CDR1 KGHDR and CDR2 SFDVKD. The CDR3 consists of 15 residues. After removal of 4 bases from V and 8 bases from J, the junction contained 8 bases not matched to a gene.

CDR3: CATSDGSQPQHF. Here the CDR3 DNA reads TGTGCCACCAGTGATGGCAGCCAGCCCCAGCATTTT. The chain couples TRBV24-1 to TRBJ1-5, with D uncertain. V lost 3 bases, J lost 7 bases, and 6 bases lay in between. CDR3 size: 12 residues. Germline V gene sequence: CDR1 KGHDR, CDR2 SFDVKD.

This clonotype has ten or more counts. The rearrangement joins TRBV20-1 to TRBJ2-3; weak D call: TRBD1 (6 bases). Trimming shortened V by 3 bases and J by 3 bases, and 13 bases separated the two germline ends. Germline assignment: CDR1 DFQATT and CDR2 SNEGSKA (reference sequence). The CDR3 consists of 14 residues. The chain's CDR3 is CSARDTRGTDTQYF. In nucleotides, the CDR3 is TGCAGTGCTAGGGATACGAGGGGGACAGATACGCAGTATTTT.

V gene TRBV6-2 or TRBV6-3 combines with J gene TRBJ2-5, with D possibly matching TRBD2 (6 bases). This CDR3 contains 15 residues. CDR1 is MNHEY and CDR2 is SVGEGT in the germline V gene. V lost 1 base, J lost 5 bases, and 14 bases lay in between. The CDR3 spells CASSYLGGGGETQYF. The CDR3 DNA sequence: TGTGCCAGCAGTTACTTGGGGGGAGGAGGTGAGACCCAGTACTTC.